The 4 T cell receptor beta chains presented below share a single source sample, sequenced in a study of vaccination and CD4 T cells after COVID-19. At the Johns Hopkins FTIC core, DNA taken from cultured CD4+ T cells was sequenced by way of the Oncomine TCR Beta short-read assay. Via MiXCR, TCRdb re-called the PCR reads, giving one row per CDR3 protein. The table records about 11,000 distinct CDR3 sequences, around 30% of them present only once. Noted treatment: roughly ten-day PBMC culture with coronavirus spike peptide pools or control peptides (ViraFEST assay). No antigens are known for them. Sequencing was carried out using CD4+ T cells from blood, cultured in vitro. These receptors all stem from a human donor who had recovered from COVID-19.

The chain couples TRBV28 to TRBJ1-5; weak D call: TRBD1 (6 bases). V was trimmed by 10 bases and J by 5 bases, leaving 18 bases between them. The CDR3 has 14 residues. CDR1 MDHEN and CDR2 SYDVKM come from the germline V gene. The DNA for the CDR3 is TGTGCCAACTTCTCTAACAGGGTCCATCAGCCCCAGCATTTT. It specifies CANFSNRVHQPQHF.

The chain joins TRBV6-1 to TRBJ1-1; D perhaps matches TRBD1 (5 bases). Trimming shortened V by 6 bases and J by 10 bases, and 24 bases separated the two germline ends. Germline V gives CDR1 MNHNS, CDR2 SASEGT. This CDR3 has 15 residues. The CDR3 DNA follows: TGTGCCAGCAGGAATCAGGGTTATGGTTCAGTGGCAGCTTTCTTT. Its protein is CASRNQGYGSVAAFF.

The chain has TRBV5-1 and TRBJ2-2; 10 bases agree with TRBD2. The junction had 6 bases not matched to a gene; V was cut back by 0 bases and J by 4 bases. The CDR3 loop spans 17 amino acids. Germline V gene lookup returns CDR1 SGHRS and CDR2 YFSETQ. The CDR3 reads CASSLAPAGGVTGELFF. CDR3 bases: TGCGCCAGCAGCTTGGCCCCAGCGGGAGGGGTCACCGGGGAGCTGTTTTTT.

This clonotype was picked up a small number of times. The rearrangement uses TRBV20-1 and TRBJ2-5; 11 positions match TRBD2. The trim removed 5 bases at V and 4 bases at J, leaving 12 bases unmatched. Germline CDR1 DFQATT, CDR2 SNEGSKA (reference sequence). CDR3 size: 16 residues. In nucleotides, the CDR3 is TGCAGTGCTCCAGGACTAGCGGGCTGGCGACGAGAGACCCAGTACTTC. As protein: CSAPGLAGWRRETQYF.